This TCR beta chain emerged from a study of CD8+CD57+ T cells in acquired aplastic anemia. Study as a whole: The average for DNA from sorted CD4+ and CD8+ cells was 3.2 ug. Overall study findings and caveats: No significant difference in CD8+ Simpson's diversity was found between patients and controls. Researchers report that around 31 CD8+ CDR3 sequences appeared in both patients and controls.

Genomic DNA was employed as the template in profiling TCR beta VDJ and CDR3. TCRdb ran MiXCR on the reads and lists one entry per CDR3 protein. The data show 450,000 to 550,000 distinct CDR3 sequences, more than 25% seen once. Trimming took off 10 bases at V and 6 bases at J, with 16 bases between the two ends. The CDR3 contains 12 residues. CDR1 and CDR2 from the germline V gene are ENHRY and SYGVKD. A remark on this clonotype: Its target is unknown.

CD8+CD57+ cell expansion had been shown by flow cytometry in patients chosen for sequencing. Blood samples were obtained from patients who had received no prior therapy. The sequence was collected from a human donor with aplastic anemia. The material sequenced was sorted CD4+, CD8+, or CD8+CD57+ T cells (not recorded which) from PBMCs. The chain has TRBV10-3 and TRBJ2-7; possibly TRBD2 for D (7 bases). CDR3 coding DNA: TGTGCCACCCAAGGGGGGGGGGGCGAGCAGTACTTC. It is translated as CATQGGGGEQYF.